This section outlines one T cell receptor (beta chain) sequence together with its context. Its antigen is unidentified. Using unique molecular identifiers, the investigators prepared the TCRbeta library. TCRdb used MiXCR to reprocess the PCR reads, holding one entry per CDR3 protein. In the table there are 250,000 to 400,000 distinct CDR3 sequences, approximately 23% of which are singletons. The sample is drawn from a study of T-cell reconstitution after alpha-beta-depleted transplantation in children. Unmatched junction bases numbered 3, after V lost 6 bases and J lost 3 bases. This CDR3 comprises 14 residues. Per the germline V gene, CDR1 is MNHNS and CDR2 is SASEGT. Findings of the study overall: T-cell numbers and diversity one year post-transplant derived largely from freshly generated T cells. Elevated TCRbeta diversity at day 60 was traced, in some patients, to surviving recipient T cells and thymic progenitors.

This sample comprised PBMCs, mostly from graft donor cells, obtained 180 days after TCRalphabeta/CD19-depleted stem cell transplant. This sequence was found in a male patient between 10 and 17 years old who had a stem cell transplant for acute lymphoblastic leukemia, so the T cells may come from the graft donor. The V call is TRBV6-1, the J call TRBJ2-2; 8 bases fit TRBD2. The CDR3 DNA follows: TGTGCCAGCAGGGCAGCGGGAGACACCGGGGAGCTGTTTTTT. It yields the protein CASRAAGDTGELFF.